This is a list of T cell receptor beta chains from one sample in a study of T cells in localized non-small cell lung cancer. The assay was immunoSEQ multiplex PCR, and TCRdb's table has in-frame clones only and misses some. The table has around 83,000 clones, roughly 75% seen once. Sequences were derived from PBMCs, sampled before any cancer treatment. These receptor sequences come from a man between 40 and 69 years old with stage II squamous cell lung carcinoma. Both conserved end residues are part of each CDR3. The order of the fields is V gene, J gene, D gene, clone size, CDR3 protein, CDR3 DNA. The D gene is left open where the match is weak. Where a row states a size, it is once, few, many or the class of an expanded clone; other rows omit it.

V: TRBV4-3; J: TRBJ2-2; D: .; size: .; CDR3: CASNQENTGELFF; DNA: TGCGCCAGCAATCAGGAGAACACCGGGGAGCTGTTTTTT
V: TRBV19; J: TRBJ1-4; D: TRBD1; size: .; CDR3: CASAGQGSEKLFF; DNA: TGTGCCAGCGCGGGACAGGGTAGCGAAAAACTGTTTTTT
V: TRBV2; J: TRBJ1-4; D: .; size: .; CDR3: CASSESGRTNEKLFF; DNA: TGTGCCAGCAGTGAATCGGGTAGAACTAATGAAAAACTGTTTTTT
V: TRBV5-4; J: TRBJ1-4; D: .; size: .; CDR3: CASSLAGRGSGEKLFF; DNA: TGTGCCAGCAGCTTGGCAGGGAGGGGATCCGGTGAAAAACTGTTTTTT
V: TRBV7-9; J: TRBJ2-2; D: TRBD2; size: .; CDR3: CASSLGLRTSSVTGELFF; DNA: TGTGCCAGCAGCTTAGGGTTAAGGACTAGCAGCGTCACCGGGGAGCTGTTTTTT
V: TRBV11-3; J: TRBJ1-1; D: .; size: many; CDR3: CASSSPRNTEAFF; DNA: TGTGCCAGCAGCTCCCCTCGAAACACTGAAGCTTTCTTT
V: TRBV7-9; J: TRBJ2-5; D: .; size: .; CDR3: CASSVTGKETQYF; DNA: TGTGCCAGCAGCGTAACAGGGAAAGAGACCCAGTACTTC
V: TRBV7-9; J: TRBJ1-2; D: TRBD1; size: few; CDR3: CASSYTSGTGNGYTF; DNA: TGTGCCAGCAGTTACACCTCCGGGACAGGGAATGGCTACACCTTC
V: TRBV6-1; J: TRBJ1-1; D: .; size: .; CDR3: CASSGGRATEAFF; DNA: TGTGCCAGCAGTGGTGGGAGGGCCACTGAAGCTTTCTTT
V: TRBV7-8; J: TRBJ1-1; D: TRBD1; size: .; CDR3: CASSSDRVAWSGTEAFF; DNA: TGTGCCAGCAGCTCAGACAGGGTCGCTTGGTCGGGAACTGAAGCTTTCTTT
V: TRBV5-1; J: TRBJ2-7; D: .; size: .; CDR3: CASSLASEYEQYF; DNA: TGCGCCAGCAGCTTGGCATCCGAGTACGAGCAGTACTTC
V: TRBV6-5; J: TRBJ1-1; D: .; size: .; CDR3: CASSLTGGYTEAFF; DNA: TGTGCCAGCAGCCTCACAGGAGGTTATACTGAAGCTTTCTTT
V: TRBV18; J: TRBJ2-7; D: TRBD1; size: .; CDR3: CASSPTTSRTGPRQYF; DNA: TGTGCCAGCTCACCAACCACATCACGGACAGGGCCCAGGCAGTACTTC
V: TRBV7-9; J: TRBJ1-2; D: .; size: .; CDR3: CASSPQGRSFNGYTF; DNA: TGTGCCAGCAGCCCCCAGGGGAGGTCCTTCAATGGCTACACCTTC
V: TRBV5-1; J: TRBJ2-7; D: TRBD2; size: .; CDR3: CASSLNPTSTGEQYF; DNA: TGCGCCAGCAGCTTGAACCCGACTAGCACGGGAGAGCAGTACTTC
V: TRBV7-8; J: TRBJ1-1; D: .; size: .; CDR3: CASSLDGAVLNTEAFF; DNA: TGTGCCAGCAGCTTAGATGGTGCTGTACTGAACACTGAAGCTTTCTTT
V: TRBV28; J: TRBJ1-1; D: .; size: .; CDR3: CASSWWNRNTEAFF; DNA: TGTGCCAGCAGCTGGTGGAACCGGAACACTGAAGCTTTCTTT
V: TRBV7-9; J: TRBJ2-7; D: .; size: .; CDR3: CASSAPGTANHREQYF; DNA: TGTGCCAGCAGCGCTCCCGGGACTGCTAACCACCGGGAGCAGTACTTC
V: TRBV4-3; J: TRBJ1-4; D: .; size: once; CDR3: CASSHVGTEKLFF; DNA: TGCGCCAGCAGCCACGTAGGGACTGAAAAACTGTTTTTT
V: TRBV19; J: TRBJ2-3; D: TRBD2; size: few; CDR3: CASSPRRTSGDTDTQYF; DNA: TGTGCCAGTAGTCCGAGGCGGACTAGCGGGGACACAGATACGCAGTATTTT
V: TRBV7-9; J: TRBJ2-5; D: TRBD2; size: .; CDR3: CASSLRLAAQETQYF; DNA: TGTGCCAGCAGCTTAAGGCTAGCGGCACAAGAGACCCAGTACTTC
V: TRBV9; J: TRBJ2-6; D: TRBD1; size: .; CDR3: CASSVVGTASSGANVLTF; DNA: TGTGCCAGCAGCGTAGTAGGGACAGCCTCCTCTGGGGCCAACGTCCTGACTTTC
V: TRBV21-1; J: TRBJ2-7; D: .; size: .; CDR3: CASSKATFKALQYF; DNA: TGTGCCAGCAGCAAAGCCACCTTCAAGGCTTTGCAGTACTTC
V: TRBV28; J: TRBJ1-2; D: .; size: .; CDR3: CASSLYPTPGGYTF; DNA: TGTGCCAGCAGTTTGTACCCGACCCCGGGTGGCTACACCTTC
V: TRBV6-6; J: TRBJ2-7; D: TRBD2; size: .; CDR3: CASSYGGVGYEQYF; DNA: TGTGCCAGCAGTTACGGGGGGGTTGGGTACGAGCAGTACTTC